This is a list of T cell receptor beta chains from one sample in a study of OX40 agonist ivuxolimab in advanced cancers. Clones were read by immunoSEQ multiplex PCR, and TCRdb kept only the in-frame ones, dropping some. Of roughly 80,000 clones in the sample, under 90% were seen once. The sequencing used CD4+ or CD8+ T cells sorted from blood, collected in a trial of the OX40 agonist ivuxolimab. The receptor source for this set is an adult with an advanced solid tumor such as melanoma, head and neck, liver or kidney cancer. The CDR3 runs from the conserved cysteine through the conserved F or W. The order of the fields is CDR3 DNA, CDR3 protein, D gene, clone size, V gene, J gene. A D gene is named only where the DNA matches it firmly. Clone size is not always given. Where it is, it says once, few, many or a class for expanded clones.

TGTGCCAGCAGACGCCGGGACAGGGGGACAGATACGCAGTATTTT	CASRRRDRGTDTQYF	TRBD1	.	TRBV7-9	TRBJ2-3
TGTGCCAGCAGCTTGGGTCCAGGGGGCTTTGGCGAGCAGTACTTC	CASSLGPGGFGEQYF	TRBD1	.	TRBV5-6	TRBJ2-7
TGTGCCATCAGTGATCTGGGGGATCACCAGCCCCAGCATTTT	CAISDLGDHQPQHF	.	.	TRBV10-3	TRBJ1-5
TGTGCCACCTCACGCAATAACCCAACCGGGACAACCACAGATACGCAGTATTTT	CATSRNNPTGTTTDTQYF	.	once	TRBV2	TRBJ2-3
TGCGCCAGCAGCCAGGGACAGGGGGCTCGCACAGATACGCAGTATTTT	CASSQGQGARTDTQYF	TRBD1	.	TRBV5-1	TRBJ2-3
TGCGCCAGCAGCTCCGGGACAGGGTCCAATCAGCCCCAGCATTTT	CASSSGTGSNQPQHF	TRBD1	.	TRBV5-1	TRBJ1-5
TGTGCAAGTCCGATGCGTCCCCTCGGCACAGATACGCAGTATTTT	CASPMRPLGTDTQYF	.	.	TRBV12-2	TRBJ2-3
TGTGCCAGCACCCTCAACGGGGATGGGGGCTACACCTTC	CASTLNGDGGYTF	.	few	TRBV7-6	TRBJ1-2
TGTGCCAGCAGCCGCACGACCGGGCAGGGGAACACTGAAGCTTTCTTT	CASSRTTGQGNTEAFF	.	.	TRBV7-9	TRBJ1-1
TGTGCCAGCAGCTTAGGTCGGGGGTCCGACTATGGCTACACCTTC	CASSLGRGSDYGYTF	.	.	TRBV7-8	TRBJ1-2
TGCGCCAGCAGCATTCGGACAGGGGTGACCTATGGCTACACCTTC	CASSIRTGVTYGYTF	TRBD1	.	TRBV4-1	TRBJ1-2
TGTGCCAGCAACCCAGCTGGGGCCACGGAAAAACTGTTTTTT	CASNPAGATEKLFF	.	.	TRBV28	TRBJ1-4
TGTGCCAGCAGCCCCTACGGGGGCTCTAATGAAAAACTGTTTTTT	CASSPYGGSNEKLFF	.	.	TRBV5-4	TRBJ1-4
TGTGCCAGCGGACGGGAAACTAGCACAGATACGCAGTATTTT	CASGRETSTDTQYF	.	once	TRBV7-8	TRBJ2-3
TGTGCCAGCAGTTTCTCGGATATTTCACCCCTCCACTTT	CASSFSDISPLHF	.	.	TRBV27	TRBJ1-6
TGTGCCAGCAGTTTATCAGGCCGGGGAAACATTCAGTACTTC	CASSLSGRGNIQYF	.	.	TRBV27	TRBJ2-4